One and the same sample provided the 22 T cell receptor beta chains below, sequenced in a study of blood T cell repertoires in COVID-19. Produced via immunoSEQ multiplex PCR; TCRdb's table is partial and in-frame only. The sample has around 150,000 clones, more than 70% seen once. The sequencing sample was made of PBMCs or T cells enriched from blood (not recorded which). The receptor source for this set is a man aged 35-49 years who had recovered from COVID-19.

The chain has TRBV5-1 and TRBJ1-2, with 8 bases lining up with TRBD1. With V trimmed by 4 bases and J by 4 bases, 3 bases remained unmatched. Looked up from germline, CDR1 is SGHRS and CDR2 is YFSETQ. CDR3 length: 13 residues. The CDR3 here is CASSETGGYGYTF. The CDR3 bases are TGCGCCAGCAGCGAAACAGGGGGCTATGGCTACACCTTC.

The chain is built from TRBV5-6 and TRBJ2-3, with TRBD1 as a possible D gene (5 bases). The V end was cut by 2 bases, the J end by 6 bases, with 10 bases between. The CDR3 totals 13 residues. Germline CDR1 SGHDT, CDR2 YYEEEE. CDR3 nucleotide sequence: TGTGCCAGCAGCTTTGGGGCGGCGGATACGCAGTATTTT. This codes for CASSFGAADTQYF. The whole variable domain, filled in from reference TRBV5-6 and TRBJ2-3, reads DAGVTQSPTHLIKTRGQQVTLRCSPKSGHDTVSWYQQALGQGPQFIFQYYEEEERQRGNFPDRFSGHQFPNYSSELNVNALLLGDSALYLCASSFGAADTQYFGPGTRLTVL.

J is TRBJ2-2 and V is TRBV6-5, with 7 nucleotides matching TRBD1. Germline CDR1 reads MNHEY; CDR2 reads SVGAGI. The CDR3 totals 15 residues. With V trimmed by 6 bases and J by 1 base, 5 bases remained unmatched. CDR3 coding DNA: TGTGCCAGCAGGGTCTCAGGGGGGAACACCGGGGAGCTGTTTTTT. Protein sequence: CASRVSGGNTGELFF.

CDR3 DNA: TGTGCCACCAGGGAAGGGGGCCTTACAGATACGCAGTATTTT. This sequence encodes CATREGGLTDTQYF. This rearrangement joins TRBV15 to TRBJ2-3; 7 bases fit TRBD1. CDR1 is LNHNV and CDR2 is YYDKDF in the germline V gene (reference sequence). This CDR3 region has 14 residues. V lost 6 bases to trimming and J lost 3 bases; unmatched junction nucleotides: 6.

This chain connects TRBV5-1 to TRBJ1-2; 7 positions match TRBD1. CDR1 is SGHRS and CDR2 is YFSETQ in the germline V gene. The CDR3 sequence is 15 residues long. J lost 2 bases, V lost 4 bases, and 8 bases had no gene match. CDR3 region: CASSPRETGNYGYTF. The CDR3 DNA sequence: TGCGCCAGCAGCCCTAGAGAGACAGGGAACTATGGCTACACCTTC.

This clone was seen a handful of times. J is TRBJ1-3 and V is TRBV19, with TRBD1 as a possible D gene (5 bases). The CDR3 loop spans 15 amino acids. V dropped 5 bases and J dropped 0 bases, with 11 bases sitting between them. Germline assignment: CDR1 LNHDA and CDR2 SQIVND (reference sequence). CDR3 nucleotides: TGTGCCAGTAGTGTCCCAGGGAACTCTGGAAACACCATATATTTT. Residues: CASSVPGNSGNTIYF.

The gene calls are TRBV9 and TRBJ1-3; D might be TRBD1 (6 bases). V lost 4 bases and J 2 bases, leaving 16 bases between the germline ends. The CDR3 totals 16 residues. Germline CDR1 SGDLS, CDR2 YYNGEE. The CDR3 sequence is CASSLLGGGPGNTIYF. In DNA form, the CDR3 reads TGTGCCAGCAGCCTCCTCGGGGGGGGGCCTGGAAACACCATATATTTT.

The rearrangement uses TRBV6-6 and TRBJ1-6; D ambiguous. V lost 8 bases and J lost 7, with 18 bases in between. CDR1 and CDR2 (germline): MNHNY, SVGAGI (reference sequence). The CDR3 has 15 amino acids. The CDR3 DNA reads as TGTGCCAGCGGTAGCAGCGACTTAACCAATTCACCCCTCCACTTT. This gives the protein CASGSSDLTNSPLHF.

The V call is TRBV3-1 (or the pseudogene TRBV3-2), the J call TRBJ2-5; 8 bases fit TRBD2. Germline CDR1 reads LGHDT; CDR2 reads YNNKEL (reference sequence). With 3 bases clipped from V and 6 bases from J, the junction kept 9 bases outside the gene matches. The CDR3 spans 15 residues. Here the CDR3 reads CASSHGLAGVKTQYF. The CDR3 nucleotides read TGTGCCAGCAGCCATGGACTAGCCGGGGTTAAGACCCAGTACTTC.

This clone was observed a single time. The chain couples TRBV24-1 to TRBJ2-5; no clear D. Germline V gene lookup returns CDR1 KGHDR and CDR2 SFDVKD. Deletions cut 5 bases from V and 5 bases from J, with 8 bases between. This CDR3 is 12 amino acids long. In DNA, the CDR3 is TGTGCCACCAGTGGTGGTGCGGAGACCCAGTACTTC. This codes for CATSGGAETQYF.

This clone was counted once. The chain joins TRBV24-1 to TRBJ2-2; TRBD1 is a possible D gene (5 bases). CDR3 size: 13 residues. Per germline, CDR1 KGHDR and CDR2 SFDVKD. Trimming took off 3 bases at V and 13 bases at J, with 14 bases between the two ends. In DNA form, the CDR3 reads TGTGCCACCAGTGATCAAGAAAGGGGTGGGCTGTTTTTT. Translating gives CATSDQERGGLFF.

The V call is TRBV9, the J call TRBJ2-5; D not certain. Deletions cut 4 bases from V and 10 bases from J, with 17 bases between. The CDR3 has 13 residues. Germline V gene lookup returns CDR1 SGDLS and CDR2 YYNGEE. The CDR3 DNA is TGTGCCAGCAGCCCTCACTTTGGGCCCCTCCAGTACTTC. Its protein product is CASSPHFGPLQYF.

This sequence joins TRBV6-5 and TRBJ1-3; D not resolved. Germline values: CDR1 MNHEY, CDR2 SVGAGI. Trimming shortened V by 6 bases and J by 8 bases, and 14 bases separated the two germline ends. The CDR3 is made up of 13 amino acids. Written as DNA, the CDR3 is TGTGCCAGCAGCTTACGGGATTCAGACACCATATATTTT. This codes for CASSLRDSDTIYF.

The chain combines TRBV7-8 with TRBJ2-2, with a weak D call TRBD1 (5 bases). Germline V CDR1 and CDR2: SGHVS, FQNEAQ. V was trimmed by 3 bases and J by 2 bases, leaving 10 bases between them. CDR3 size: 15 residues. This CDR3 reads CASSLGQLNTGELFF. CDR3 nucleotides: TGTGCCAGCAGCTTGGGGCAGCTAAACACCGGGGAGCTGTTTTTT.

CDR3: CASSPNGVAAEV. The CDR3, as DNA: TGTGCCAGCAGCCCAAACGGAGTAGCGGCGGAAGTC. V usage is TRBV5-6 and J usage is TRBJ2-7, with D possibly being TRBD2 (6 bases). The germline gives CDR1 SGHDT, CDR2 YYEEEE. CDR3 length: 12 residues.

The chain joins TRBV24-1 to TRBJ2-3; no clear D gene. Germline CDR1 reads KGHDR; CDR2 reads SFDVKD. The ends were cut back, 4 bases at V and 4 bases at J, with 5 bases in the middle. The CDR3 contains 12 residues. CDR3 region: CATSDRPDTQYF. CDR3 bases: TGTGCCACCAGTGACAGGCCAGATACGCAGTATTTT.

This clone has only a few counts. The chain has TRBV6-5 and TRBJ1-1; D perhaps matches TRBD1 (6 bases). V lost 9 bases to trimming and J lost 1 base, with 9 bases between them. The V gene's germline CDR1 is MNHEY and CDR2 SVGAGI. The CDR3 spans 12 residues. As DNA, the CDR3 is TGTGCCAGTGGACAGTCGAACACTGAAGCTTTCTTT. Translation: CASGQSNTEAFF.

V gene TRBV27 combines with J gene TRBJ2-1; TRBD1 agrees at 8 bases. Germline CDR1 MNHEY, CDR2 SMNVEV (reference sequence). V gave up 4 bases and J gave up 7 bases; unmatched junction bases: 12. The CDR3 is 16 residues long. The CDR3 DNA is TGTGCCAGCAGTTCCCAACAGGGGGGATTTTCGAATGAGCAGTTCTTC. It encodes CASSSQQGGFSNEQFF.

This clone occurred once. This chain uses TRBV24-1 with TRBJ2-3; TRBD1 matches 7 bases. Trimming removed 5 bases from V and 2 bases from J; junction bases left unmatched: 3. In germline, CDR1 is KGHDR, CDR2 SFDVKD. There are 14 residues in the CDR3. CDR3 DNA sequence: TGTGCCACCAGTGCGGGACAGTTCACAGATACGCAGTATTTT. Protein product: CATSAGQFTDTQYF.

This chain links TRBV14 with TRBJ1-1; 7 nucleotides agree with TRBD1. Germline lookup yields CDR1 SGHDN and CDR2 FVKESK. The V gene end was trimmed by 6 bases and the J gene end by 5 bases; junction bases not matched to a gene: 12. The CDR3 extends over 15 amino acids. The CDR3 region has the DNA TGTGCCAGCAGTCCCCCCGGGGGACAGCGTACTGAAGCTTTCTTT. Amino acids: CASSPPGGQRTEAFF.

The chain is built from TRBV7-2 and TRBJ2-5; 8 bases map to TRBD2. CDR1 and CDR2 from the germline V gene are SGHTA and FQGNSA. V lost 7 bases, J lost 2 bases, and 9 bases stayed unmatched. The CDR3 is 15 amino acids. CDR3 sequence: CASNAGGGAQETQYF. The DNA of the CDR3 is TGTGCCAGCAACGCGGGAGGAGGGGCTCAAGAGACCCAGTACTTC.

Notes on this clone: Other DNA sequences in this specimen translate into the identical CDR3. The chain joins TRBV18 to TRBJ2-3; D remains ambiguous. Germline CDR1 and CDR2: KGHSH and LQKENI. Trimming stripped 3 bases from V and 5 bases from J, with 9 bases between. The CDR3 totals 13 residues. The CDR3 DNA follows: TGTGCCAGCTCACCCCCCGTCGTAGATACGCAGTATTTT. It translates to CASSPPVVDTQYF.